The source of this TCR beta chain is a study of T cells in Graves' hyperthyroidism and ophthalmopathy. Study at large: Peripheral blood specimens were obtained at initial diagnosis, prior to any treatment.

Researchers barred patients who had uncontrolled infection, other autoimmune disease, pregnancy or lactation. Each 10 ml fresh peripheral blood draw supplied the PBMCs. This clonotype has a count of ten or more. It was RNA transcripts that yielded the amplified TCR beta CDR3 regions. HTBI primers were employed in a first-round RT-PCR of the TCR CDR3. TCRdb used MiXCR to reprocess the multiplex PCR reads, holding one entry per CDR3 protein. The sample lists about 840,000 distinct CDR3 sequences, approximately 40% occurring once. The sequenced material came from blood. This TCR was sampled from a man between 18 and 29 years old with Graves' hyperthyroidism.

CDR3 sequence (DNA): TGCGCCAGCAGCTCCGAGGGGGCGAGCAATCAGCCCCAGCATTTT. This sequence encodes CASSSEGASNQPQHF. V gene TRBV5-1 combines with J gene TRBJ1-5; 7 bases are a match to TRBD1. V lost 3 bases, J lost 1 base, and 4 bases stayed unmatched. CDR3 length: 15 residues. In germline, CDR1 is SGHRS, CDR2 YFSETQ.